These 4 T cell receptor beta chains came from one sample sequenced in a study of T cells after yellow fever vaccination. One entry per CDR3 protein results from TCRdb running MiXCR on the 5' RACE reads. The sample holds fewer than 650,000 distinct CDR3 sequences, about a fifth seen once. The specimen comprised PBMCs, sampled roughly 20 days after the first yellow fever vaccination. The receptors stem from a man aged 18-30 years who received the YFV17D yellow fever vaccine.

A few counts support this clonotype. The chain recombines TRBV10-3 with TRBJ2-1; 13 bases are a match to TRBD2. The length of the CDR3 is 15 residues. With 6 bases clipped from V and 8 bases from J, the junction kept 7 bases outside the gene matches. CDR1 and CDR2 (germline): ENHRY, SYGVKD. CDR3 region: CAIRQRLAGGDEQFF. The CDR3 region has the DNA TGTGCCATCAGGCAAAGACTAGCGGGGGGCGATGAGCAGTTCTTC.

This clonotype was found a few times. The V call is TRBV12-3 or TRBV12-4, the J call TRBJ1-2; 7 bases match TRBD1. This CDR3 comprises 16 residues. Germline trimming cut 6 bases from V and 5 bases from J; bases unmatched to any gene: 15. As DNA, the CDR3 is TGTGCCAGCAGCTCACTCGTCCCAGGGGGTGTGTATGGCTACACCTTC. It encodes CASSSLVPGGVYGYTF.

This clonotype was counted only a few times. V gene TRBV9 combines with J gene TRBJ2-1, with D unclear. The CDR3 has 14 residues. From germline, CDR1 is SGDLS and CDR2 YYNGEE. V was trimmed by 0 bases and J by 5 bases, leaving 9 bases between them. CDR3 coding DNA: TGTGCCAGCAGCGTAGGTCTTGAAGACAATGAGCAGTTCTTC. This encodes CASSVGLEDNEQFF. Full variable domain (missing parts from reference TRBV9 and TRBJ2-1): DSGVTQTPKHLITATGQRVTLRCSPRSGDLSVYWYQQSLDQGLQFLIQYYNGEERAKGNILERFSAQQFPDLHSELNLSSLELGDSALYFCASSVGLEDNEQFFGPGTRLTVL.

The chain combines TRBV29-1 with TRBJ1-2, with a tentative D call TRBD1 (5 bases). Trimming took off 2 bases at V and 3 bases at J, with 10 bases between the two ends. The CDR3 contains 13 residues. Germline-derived CDR1 and CDR2 are SQVTM and ANQGSEA. The CDR3 spells CSVEKGRDYGYTF. CDR3 bases: TGCAGCGTTGAAAAGGGCAGGGACTATGGCTACACCTTC.